Shown below are 27 T cell receptor beta chains from a single sample sequenced in a study of blood T cell repertoires in COVID-19. Only in-frame clones appear in the TCRdb table, and some are missing; sequencing was by immunoSEQ multiplex PCR. This sample yields some 350,000 clones, of which about 90% are seen a single time; roughly 3.5% belongs to the top ten. Material: peripheral blood. The receptor set was obtained from a young woman who had recovered from COVID-19.

The chain couples TRBV6-2 or TRBV6-3 to TRBJ2-5, with TRBD1 identical over 10 bases. The ends lost 6 bases at V and 5 bases at J; junction bases unmatched: 6. Germline CDR1 reads MNHEY; CDR2 reads SVGEGT. The CDR3 sequence is 14 residues long. In nucleotides, the CDR3 is TGTGCCAGCAGCCGGGACAGGGGAAGGGAGACCCAGTACTTC. This encodes CASSRDRGRETQYF.

This rearrangement joins TRBV7-8 to TRBJ2-3, with 7 nucleotides matching TRBD2. Per the germline V gene, CDR1 is SGHVS and CDR2 is FQNEAQ. CDR3 size: 17 residues. V trimming: 5 bases; J trimming: 0 bases; junction bases outside the gene matches: 11. The CDR3 DNA follows: TGTGCCAGCAGCGGACCCGAGAGCGGGGAAAGCACAGATACGCAGTATTTT. It specifies CASSGPESGESTDTQYF.

This clone occurred a few times. Other DNA variants within this sample encode the same CDR3. The CDR3, as DNA: TGTGCCAGCAGTTACTCTCGGACAGCGGGAGCCTACGAGCAGTACGTC. Protein: CASSYSRTAGAYEQYV. The J gene is TRBJ2-7, the V gene TRBV6-2 or TRBV6-3; 8 bases fit TRBD2. Germline CDR1 MNHEY, CDR2 SVGEGT. V shed 0 bases and J 2 bases; nucleotides not matched to a gene: 6. This CDR3 has 16 residues.

This chain uses TRBV12-3 or TRBV12-4 with TRBJ1-1; no definite D call. The germline V and J ends were trimmed by 5 bases and 1 base, with 8 bases remaining between them. This CDR3 region has 13 residues. The CDR3 is CASSHGGNTEAFF. DNA for the CDR3: TGTGCCAGCAGTCACGGTGGGAACACTGAAGCTTTCTTT.

The chain joins TRBV29-1 to TRBJ2-1, with a possible D match to TRBD1 (5 bases). CDR3 length: 10 residues. The V gene's germline CDR1 is SQVTM and CDR2 ANQGSEA. With 6 bases removed from V and 9 bases from J, the gap between germline ends came to 9 bases. The CDR3 nucleotides are TGCAGCGTCAGGGTAGGTGAGCAGTTCTTC. Its translation is CSVRVGEQFF.

The J gene is TRBJ2-1, the V gene TRBV9, with 7 bases identical to TRBD1. This CDR3 comprises 14 residues. V shed 4 bases and J 8 bases; nucleotides not matched to a gene: 9. Germline values: CDR1 SGDLS, CDR2 YYNGEE. CDR3: CASSSWDRLYEQFF. The CDR3 DNA reads TGTGCCAGCAGCTCTTGGGACAGACTCTATGAGCAGTTCTTC.

The chain is built from TRBV19 and TRBJ2-2, with TRBD2 matching 9 bases. With 5 bases clipped from V and 6 bases from J, the junction kept 7 bases outside the gene matches. Germline CDR1 and CDR2: LNHDA and SQIVND (reference sequence). This CDR3 has 15 residues. CDR3 in amino acids: CASSLGGLAAGELFF. The CDR3 bases are TGTGCCAGTAGTCTCGGGGGACTAGCAGCCGGGGAGCTGTTTTTT.

This rearrangement joins TRBV9 to TRBJ1-1, with D maybe TRBD1 (5 bases). The V gene lost 3 bases and the J gene lost 4 bases, with 13 bases spanning the gap. The CDR3 runs to 14 residues. Looked up from germline, CDR1 is SGDLS and CDR2 is YYNGEE. The CDR3 region has the DNA TGTGCCAGCAGCGAACAGGTAGCATCCACTGAAGCTTTCTTT. Residues: CASSEQVASTEAFF.

The chain links TRBV30 to TRBJ2-5; 10 nucleotides line up with TRBD2. CDR3 length equals 15 residues. Germline trimming cut 0 bases from V and 5 bases from J; bases unmatched to any gene: 6. CDR1 is GTSNPN, CDR2 SVGIG, per germline (reference sequence). CDR3: CAWSVGLAELETQYF. The CDR3 DNA follows: TGTGCCTGGAGTGTCGGACTAGCGGAGTTGGAGACCCAGTACTTC.

The V call is TRBV6-5, the J call TRBJ2-2; 7 bases agree with TRBD1. Germline loops: CDR1 MNHEY, CDR2 SVGAGI. V lost 3 bases to trimming and J lost 0 bases; unmatched junction nucleotides: 1. The CDR3 runs to 15 residues. The CDR3 loop reads CASSYQGANTGELFF. CDR3 DNA: TGTGCCAGCAGTTATCAGGGGGCGAACACCGGGGAGCTGTTTTTT.

The V gene is TRBV27, the J gene TRBJ2-1, with TRBD2 matching over 12 bases. This CDR3 contains 15 residues. Germline CDR1 MNHEY, CDR2 SMNVEV (reference sequence). V lost 6 bases and J lost 5; bases outside the gene matches: 5. CDR3 sequence: CASSPGLAGNNEQFF. The DNA of the CDR3 is TGTGCCAGCAGCCCGGGACTAGCGGGCAACAATGAGCAGTTCTTC.

The chain has TRBV5-5 and TRBJ2-2; 10 bases agree with TRBD2. The CDR3 has 15 residues. Germline values: CDR1 SGHKS, CDR2 YYEKEE (reference sequence). V lost 0 bases to trimming and J lost 6 bases; unmatched junction nucleotides: 2. This chain's CDR3 is CASSLVSGRAGELFF. CDR3 DNA sequence: TGTGCCAGCAGCTTGGTGAGCGGGAGGGCCGGGGAGCTGTTTTTT.

The chain links TRBV9 to TRBJ1-1; D may be TRBD1 (5 bases). This CDR3 has 13 amino acids. V was cut by 3 bases and J by 1 base, with 7 bases left in between. Germline V gene data show CDR1 as SGDLS and CDR2 as YYNGEE. CDR3 DNA sequence: TGTGCCAGCAGCGACGACAGGAACACTGAAGCTTTCTTT. It yields the protein CASSDDRNTEAFF.

The V and J genes are TRBV18 and TRBJ1-6, with D possibly matching TRBD1 (5 bases). The V gene lost 0 bases and the J gene lost 5 bases, with 8 bases spanning the gap. Germline V gives CDR1 KGHSH, CDR2 LQKENI. This CDR3 spans 15 amino acids. CDR3 region: CASSPPGGNNSPLHF. As DNA, the CDR3 is TGTGCCAGCTCACCACCGGGGGGTAATAATTCACCCCTCCACTTT.

The DNA of the CDR3 is TGTGCCAGCAGCGCCCGGGACAGGGCCTTCAACGAGCAGTACGTC. Protein: CASSARDRAFNEQYV. The chain links TRBV5-8 to TRBJ2-7, with 9 bases aligning to TRBD1. The CDR3 contains 15 residues. V was clipped by 4 bases and J by 5 bases; unmatched bases: 10. CDR1 and CDR2 from the germline V gene are SGHTS and YDEGEE.

This sequence joins TRBV5-1 and TRBJ1-2; D gene ambiguous. CDR3 length: 14 amino acids. Germline-derived CDR1 and CDR2 are SGHRS and YFSETQ. The V end lost 4 bases, the J end lost 3 bases, and 13 bases lay between the germline ends. DNA of the CDR3: TGCGCCAGCAGCCCCGGGAGGGCTGACTATGGCTACACCTTC. It translates to CASSPGRADYGYTF. Complete variable domain (other parts from reference TRBV5-1 and TRBJ1-2): KAGVTQTPRYLIKTRGQQVTLSCSPISGHRSVSWYQQTPGQGLQFLFEYFSETQRNKGNFPGRFSGRQFSNSRSEMNVSTLELGDSALYLCASSPGRADYGYTFGSGTRLTVV.

This chain joins TRBV10-3 and TRBJ1-4; TRBD1 aligns across 10 bases. Trimming removed 0 bases from V and 7 bases from J; junction bases left unmatched: 5. The CDR3 loop spans 16 amino acids. Per the germline V gene, CDR1 is ENHRY and CDR2 is SYGVKD. CDR3 nucleotides: TGTGCCATCAGTGAGTCGCTGGACAGGGGGACTGAAAAACTGTTTTTT. It is translated as CAISESLDRGTEKLFF.

The genes are TRBV19 and TRBJ1-5, with 7 bases matching TRBD1. The CDR3 totals 16 residues. Trimming took 3 bases from V and 0 from J; bases not matched to a gene: 5. Germline CDR1 is LNHDA and CDR2 is SQIVND (reference sequence). The CDR3 DNA reads TGTGCCAGTAGTATCCAGGGACAGTATAGCAATCAGCCCCAGCATTTT. Encoded protein: CASSIQGQYSNQPQHF.

This chain uses TRBV6-1 with TRBJ1-2; tentatively, D is TRBD1 (6 bases). The germline CDR1 and CDR2 sequences are MNHNS and SASEGT. The CDR3 extends over 17 amino acids. Trimming cost V 1 base and J 7 bases, with 22 bases left between them. This chain's CDR3 is CASSEDIGGASLVGYTF. CDR3 nucleotide sequence: TGTGCCAGCAGTGAAGATATTGGGGGCGCGTCTCTTGTTGGCTACACCTTC.

The chain carries TRBV18 and TRBJ2-1; D might be TRBD1 (6 bases). Trimming pared 4 bases from V and 9 bases from J, leaving 10 bases between. The CDR3 length is 12 residues. Germline V lookup: CDR1 KGHSH, CDR2 LQKENI. The CDR3 bases are TGTGCCAGCTCACGGCAGGGGCCTGAGCAGTTCTTC. Encoded protein: CASSRQGPEQFF. The complete variable domain, with remaining parts taken from reference TRBV18 and TRBJ2-1, reads NAGVMQNPRHLVRRRGQEARLRCSPMKGHSHVYWYRQLPEEGLKFMVYLQKENIIDESGMPKERFSAEFPKEGPSILRIQQVVRGDSAAYFCASSRQGPEQFFGPGTRLTVL.

The V and J genes are TRBV11-3 and TRBJ1-1; 8 bases agree with TRBD1. V was clipped by 3 bases and J by 5 bases; unmatched bases: 11. The CDR3 consists of 16 residues. Germline values: CDR1 SGHNT, CDR2 YENEEA. The CDR3 DNA reads TGTGCCAGCAGCTTCCCTTATGGACAGGGCGAAACTGAAGCTTTCTTT. Its protein product is CASSFPYGQGETEAFF.

The chain is built from TRBV7-2 and TRBJ2-5, with 12 bases that match TRBD2. CDR1 is SGHTA and CDR2 is FQGNSA in the germline V gene. The CDR3 contains 15 residues. Trimming cost V 6 bases and J 4 bases; bases outside gene matches: 6. The DNA of the CDR3 is TGTGCCAGCAGGCTAGCGGGAGGGCCCCGAGAGACCCAGTACTTC. As protein: CASRLAGGPRETQYF.

J is TRBJ1-2 and V is TRBV25-1, with D perhaps matching TRBD1 (6 bases). The V gene lost 2 bases and the J gene lost 3 bases, with 10 bases spanning the gap. CDR1 and CDR2 from the germline V gene are MGHDK and SYGVNS. There are 14 residues in the CDR3. CDR3 in amino acids: CASSEGGAYYGYTF. The CDR3 nucleotides are TGTGCCAGCAGTGAAGGGGGGGCCTACTATGGCTACACCTTC.

J is TRBJ1-3 and V is TRBV4-3; D call uncertain. CDR1 is LGHNA, CDR2 YSLEER, per germline. This CDR3 is built from 15 residues. V dropped 4 bases and J dropped 2 bases, with 12 bases sitting between them. CDR3 DNA: TGCGCCAGCAGCCCCGAGTCCGGGGCTGGAAACACCATATATTTT. It yields the protein CASSPESGAGNTIYF.

This chain uses TRBV9 with TRBJ2-3, with 9 positions matching TRBD2. The CDR3 is 18 residues long. V was pared by 3 bases and J by 0 bases, with 11 bases of the junction left unmatched. The germline V gene encodes CDR1 SGDLS and CDR2 YYNGEE. The CDR3 nucleotides are TGTGCCAGCAGCGCTTATCCGGGACTAGCTTCTAGCACAGATACGCAGTATTTT. Amino acid sequence: CASSAYPGLASSTDTQYF.

A single count supports this clone. This rearrangement joins TRBV11-3 to TRBJ2-2; 9 bases line up with TRBD2. Per germline, CDR1 SGHNT and CDR2 YENEEA. The CDR3 spans 16 residues. J gave up 6 bases and V 5 bases, and 10 bases lay outside the gene matches. The CDR3 spells CASSPRGAGGAGELFF. CDR3 nucleotides: TGTGCCAGCAGCCCTCGTGGAGCGGGAGGCGCCGGGGAGCTGTTTTTT.

This rearrangement joins TRBV7-6 to TRBJ1-3; D unresolved. V was clipped by 2 bases and J by 0 bases, with 8 bases between them. Germline loops: CDR1 SGHVS, CDR2 FNYEAQ. The CDR3 has 15 residues. CDR3: CASSLSRDSGNTIYF. The DNA for the CDR3 is TGTGCCAGCAGCTTATCACGGGACTCTGGAAACACCATATATTTT. The variable domain in full, completed from reference TRBV7-6 and TRBJ1-3, reads GAGVSQSPRYKVTKRGQDVALRCDPISGHVSLYWYRQALGQGPEFLTYFNYEAQQDKSGLPNDRFSAERPEGSISTLTIQRTEQRDSAMYRCASSLSRDSGNTIYFGEGSWLTVV.